Listed below are T cell receptor beta chains from one sample, sequenced in a study of T cells after yellow fever vaccination. TCRdb ran MiXCR on the 5' RACE reads and lists one entry per CDR3 protein. The sample lists 200,000 to 300,000 distinct CDR3 sequences, over 10% occurring once. The material sequenced was CD4+ T cells sorted from PBMCs, taken 45 days after the yellow fever booster vaccination. These receptors originate from a man aged 30-40 years who received the YFV17D yellow fever vaccine. CDR3s include the opening cysteine and the closing phenylalanine or tryptophan. The D gene is left open where the match is weak. Only part of the rows carry a size: once, few, many, or a class if the clone is expanded.

few | TRBD2 | TRBJ2-5 | TRBV4-2 | CASSQGVGAGGQETQYF | TGTGCCAGCAGCCAAGGGGTCGGAGCGGGAGGGCAAGAGACCCAGTACTTC
- | TRBD1 | TRBJ1-1 | TRBV12-3/TRBV12-4 | CASSPGTGKLF | TGTGCCAGCAGTCCCGGGACAGGGAAGCTCTTT
many | TRBD1 | TRBJ1-4 | TRBV20-1 | CSASDRGGEKLFF | TGCAGTGCTTCGGACAGGGGAGGCGAAAAACTGTTTTTT
few | - | TRBJ2-7 | TRBV7-2 | CASGDGGPYEQYF | TGTGCCAGCGGAGACGGAGGGCCCTACGAGCAGTACTTC
many | TRBD2 | TRBJ2-1 | TRBV7-2 | CASSRLSGTEEQFF | TGTGCCAGCAGCCGACTTAGCGGGACTGAAGAGCAGTTCTTC
- | - | TRBJ2-4 | TRBV7-2 | CASSYRDTDSDIQYF | TGTGCCAGCAGCTACCGGGACACCGACTCTGACATTCAGTACTTC
- | TRBD2 | TRBJ2-1 | TRBV5-3 | CARSTTTSGSHNEQFF | TGTGCCAGAAGCACAACCACTAGCGGGAGCCACAATGAGCAGTTCTTC
few | - | TRBJ2-1 | TRBV9 | CASSAAHEQFF | TGTGCCAGCAGCGCGGCACATGAGCAGTTCTTC
many | TRBD2 | TRBJ2-1 | TRBV7-3 | CASSSNPTSGRNEQFF | TGTGCCAGCAGCTCCAACCCGACTAGCGGGAGGAATGAGCAGTTCTTC
few | TRBD1 | TRBJ2-7 | TRBV12-3/TRBV12-4 | CASSPQGQVSSYEQYF | TGTGCCAGCAGTCCCCAAGGACAGGTCTCCTCCTACGAGCAGTACTTC
- | TRBD1 | TRBJ2-7 | TRBV2 | CASDLDRGMYEQYF | TGTGCCAGCGACTTGGACAGGGGGATGTACGAGCAGTACTTC
- | TRBD2 | TRBJ2-7 | TRBV20-1 | CSARGRSGRAYEQYF | TGCAGTGCTAGAGGCCGAAGCGGGAGGGCCTACGAGCAGTACTTC
few | - | TRBJ2-7 | TRBV20-1 | CSATRRANYEQYF | TGCAGTGCTACGAGGCGGGCGAACTACGAGCAGTACTTC
- | - | TRBJ2-1 | TRBV5-1 | CASSLAAEYNEQFF | TGCGCCAGCAGCTTGGCAGCGGAATACAATGAGCAGTTCTTC
- | TRBD2 | TRBJ2-1 | TRBV20-1 | CSARDRREGSSSSYNEQFF | TGCAGTGCTAGAGATCGGCGGGAGGGCTCGAGTAGCTCCTACAATGAGCAGTTCTTC
- | - | TRBJ2-1 | TRBV9 | CASSVDHEQFF | TGTGCCAGCAGCGTAGACCATGAGCAGTTCTTC
- | - | TRBJ1-2 | TRBV5-1 | CASSWIDTMGYTF | TGCGCCAGCAGCTGGATAGATACTATGGGCTACACCTTC
- | - | TRBJ2-3 | TRBV20-1 | CSARDLAERTDTQYF | TGCAGTGCTAGAGATCTCGCAGAGCGCACAGATACGCAGTATTTT
- | - | TRBJ2-2 | TRBV20-1 | CSAARSRRNTGELFF | TGCAGTGCTGCCCGGAGTCGTAGAAACACCGGGGAGCTGTTTTTT
few | - | TRBJ2-2 | TRBV30 | CAWLKGWNTGELFF | TGTGCCTGGCTCAAGGGGTGGAACACCGGGGAGCTGTTTTTT
- | - | TRBJ2-5 | TRBV7-2 | CASSSMREETQYF | TGTGCCAGCAGCTCCATGAGAGAAGAGACCCAGTACTTC
few | TRBD2 | TRBJ2-3 | TRBV7-2 | CASSRVAGVDTQYF | TGTGCCAGCAGCAGAGTAGCGGGAGTAGATACGCAGTATTTT
few | TRBD1 | TRBJ2-7 | TRBV7-9 | CASSRQTGASYEQYF | TGTGCCAGCAGCCGTCAGACAGGGGCGTCCTACGAGCAGTACTTC